A single T cell receptor beta chain is shown here with its context. No antigen is known for it. Base qualities are not provided; no much larger clone lies one nucleotide away. Receptor libraries were prepared by the immunoSEQ multiplex PCR assay. The multiplex PCR relied on a mix of 60 forward primers for TCR Vbeta segments and 13 reverse primers for TCR Jbeta segments. The CDR3 region of rearranged TCR beta genes was amplified from genomic DNA by a multiplex PCR assay. The amplified TCR beta libraries were sequenced on the Illumina HiSeq System as 87-base-pair reads. Turning to the authors' computational methods: A later analysis counted approximately 76 million unique TCR beta chains across the 640 or so repertoires, and around 12 million of these chains were shared by at least two donors. A nearest-neighbor algorithm error-corrected the raw reads and collapsed the reads into unique sequences, merging closely related sequences to remove PCR and sequencing errors. V, D and J gene segments were assigned by aligning CDR3 sequences to IMGT reference sequences. For a sequence to be retained, a match of at least six nucleotides to both a V gene segment and a J gene segment was required. Rearrangements were called productive when the CDR3 lacked stop codons and stayed in frame with V and J; all others were non-productive. Following IMGT convention, CDR3 was defined as the stretch from the second conserved V-encoded cysteine up to the conserved J-encoded phenylalanine. The earlier analysis of 587 of the donors excluded sequences that lacked an unambiguous match to a single V gene segment. In an earlier analysis of 587 of the donors, a V segment was called functional when productive rearrangements were above 56.7%, and segregating when the standard deviation between donors exceeded 5%. To diagnose cytomegalovirus status from the catalog of TCR beta chain sequences, a statistical classification framework was built. In a later analysis, V and J genes were assigned by comparing TCR nucleotide sequences against IMGT/GENE-DB human TR gene sequences. In a later analysis, CDR3 sequences and most-parsimonious VDJ recombination scenarios were assigned using the TCRdist pipeline. In a later analysis, each TCR beta chain was defined by its CDR3 amino acid sequence together with its V-gene family, and reads without a unique V-gene family were excluded. A later analysis removed 592 highly shared, low-generation-probability nucleotide sequences to deal with suspected cross-contamination and a sequencing artifact. For each public chain, a later analysis derived a clonal expansion index from normalized ranks of inferred template counts within each repertoire. In a later analysis, generation probabilities were computed using a VDJ recombination model fitted to out-of-frame rearrangements, and the results were checked against IGoR. A later analysis scored TCR-TCR, TCR-HLA and TCR-CMV co-occurrence with hypergeometric tests, applying a repertoire-size bias correction to TCR pairs. A later analysis estimated false discovery rates by permuting HLA or CMV assignments 20 times. In a later analysis, co-occurring TCRs were grouped using DBSCAN, with TCRdist sequence similarity added in when clustering inside HLA-allele-positive subsets. For co-occurrence clustering, repertoires with fewer than 30,000 or more than 120,000 public chains were excluded, along with roughly 5 repertoires with anomalous nucleotide sharing. TCRdb limited this immuneACCESS table to in-frame rearrangements with V and J called. A share of clones is missing; checked studies link under half to unresolved V genes, and the rest is unexplained. V and J calls and clone size are given by that table; D and trimming were obtained from the DNA. In this sample the table shows fewer than 200,000 clones, over 70% of which occur a single time. The top ten clones comprise about 7.9% of the sample.

The data stem from a study of cytomegalovirus exposure and HLA in healthy donors (dated by TCRdb to 2016 to 2017). About the investigation overall: An earlier analysis of approximately 640 of the donors reported about 250 Gb of sequence data and 117 million unique TCR beta sequences from about 179 million T cells. Roughly 300 gigabases of sequencing data and 70 million to 95 million unique TCR sequences made up an early release that covered approximately 700 HLA-typed donors. The genetic ancestry cluster associated with self-reported Caucasian donors included 81% of the 398 genotyped donors. The aim of the study was to test whether cataloging public T cell receptors could identify signatures of past pathogen exposure. Using immunosequencing, the study profiled T cell repertoires from around 670 subjects and related those repertoires to cytomegalovirus serostatus. Besides the first cohort of around 670 subjects, a separate validation cohort made up of over 100 different subjects was used. The study combined high-throughput TCR immunosequencing, statistical association of individual TCRs with disease status, and machine learning to predict cytomegalovirus infection status. A later analysis re-examined previously published TCR beta repertoires from roughly 720 donors and added high-resolution HLA genotyping to investigate patterns of TCR occurrence. Rather than drawing on any new phenotypic data, the later analysis identified candidate immune exposures from TCR beta sequences and the way those sequences occurred across donors. An earlier analysis of approximately 580 of the donors used high-throughput TCR beta sequencing to judge whether each TCR beta V gene segment behaved as functional or pseudogenic. Donor age, sex, ethnicity and CMV serostatus were compiled alongside the repertoire data. In a later genetic analysis, genome-wide SNP genotypes for about 55% of the roughly 700 donors were used, and that subset was treated as a discovery cohort. All discovery cohort repertoires had been generated on a single sequencing platform. Class I and class II HLA loci were covered by the typing at four-digit resolution. Typing coverage varied by locus: about 629-640 donors for A, B, C, DRB1 and DQB1; more than 500 for DQA1; more than 600 for DPA1; approximately 470 for DPB1. A handful of DR-DQ haplotypes were handled as single units for association and clustering because linkage in the cohort was strong. Among roughly 400 genotyped donors of the cohort, an average of roughly 230,000 unique TCR beta nucleotide sequences was sequenced per donor, of which roughly 17% were non-productive. What the research found in general, with its limitations: The authors suggested that the approach could potentially be generalized to other disease states and immunological phenotypes. In an earlier analysis of 587 of the donors, most TCR beta V segments appeared in productive rearrangements about 90% or about 30% of the time, broadly matching IMGT annotations. In a later analysis, the rate of TCR association differed among HLA loci, with DRB1 alleles having the most associated TCRs and HLA-C alleles having the fewest. Most TCR sequences were seen in very few donors, while some public TCRs were found in many individuals. V-gene and J-gene trimming of TCR beta chains was associated with a missense DCLRE1C variant in a later genetic analysis, and the association was replicated in an independent cohort. The study listed around 160 TCR beta chains as associated with cytomegalovirus. Cytomegalovirus status was reported to be diagnosed by the classifier with high specificity and sensitivity in both the original and validation cohorts. At a false discovery rate of 0.05, a later analysis linked 15,000 to 20,000 TCR beta sequences to specific HLA alleles. A further reported finding was that TCR beta sequences accurately predicted the HLA-A and HLA-B alleles for most subjects in the first cohort. In this cohort, only TCR beta chains were sequenced, and detectable features were limited by the absence of alpha or paired-chain data. Strong co-occurrence of HLA alleles, especially DR and DQ, made assigning TCR associations to individual alleles difficult. A few of the identified cytomegalovirus-associated TCR beta chains were confirmed in vitro to be specific for cytomegalovirus antigens. The sequencing pipeline was judged likely to have produced a cluster of highly shared sequence variants as a technical artifact. A later analysis reported that several top co-occurrence clusters appeared linked to parvovirus B19, influenza, CMV and Epstein-Barr virus. Compared with the roughly 670-donor mean, donors in an Asian-associated ancestry cluster had fewer N-insertions in productive TCRs, according to a later genetic analysis. Correlated functional status among segregating V segments might be attributable to linkage disequilibrium, but an unknown experimental factor could not be ruled out. The earlier analysis of approximately 560 of the donors excluded approximately 17 rarely observed V segments, including chromosome 9 orphons, because counts were too low. In a later analysis, HLA-associated TCR beta chains showed more clonal expansion and lower generation probabilities than non-associated chains that were equally common. According to a later analysis, most CMV-associated TCR beta chains appeared to be HLA-restricted, and the HLA associations seemed to be driven largely by CMV exposure. For the cohort, immune exposure information was limited to CMV serostatus. Because some donors lacked HLA typing at each locus, the association tests relied only on the typed subset. The presence/absence analyses assumed that sequencing depth was roughly uniform across donors, and that assumption may not be true.

In total, around 600 healthy bone marrow donors made up the cohort. At the time of sampling, every cohort member was nominally healthy, though immune exposures that went unrecorded were likely present. The donor tested CMV seropositive and was one of the 289 seropositive cohort members. A peripheral blood sample was provided by each donor, and peripheral blood mononuclear cells were used for TCR beta sequencing. The Qiagen DNeasy Blood Extraction Kit was used to extract genomic DNA from the blood cell samples. The receptor was derived from a male donor in good health and CMV-seropositive. The sequencing sample was made of PBMCs.

The CDR3 reads as follows: CASSEGARGRTGYTF. The nucleotides are TGTGCCAGCAGTGAAGGGGCCAGGGGGCGGACTGGCTACACCTTC. This chain joins TRBV6-1 to TRBJ1-2; 8 junctional bases match TRBD1. From the cysteine through the phenylalanine, the CDR3 covers 15 amino acids. Left in the record is the CDR3 DNA by itself, 45 bases read in frame from the first base. Trimming leaves V shorter by 1 base and J shorter by 7 bases, with the junction holding 8 bases beyond the gene matches. CDR1 MNHNS and CDR2 SASEGT were looked up in the germline V gene.